This TCR beta chain was recorded in a study of blood T cell repertoires in COVID-19. At the level of the study: T cells, B-cell-depleted T cells, or PBMCs supplied cDNA or gDNA.

Original processing notes: Estimates of nucleated cell counts were drawn from the amplification of reference gene primers. Measured with immunoSEQ multiplex PCR; TCRdb has only the in-frame clones, and not every one. V, J and clone size are those of that table, while D and trimming were read from the DNA. This sample has roughly 150,000 clones, with 70% to 90% found just once. CDR3 length: 12 amino acids. The germline gives CDR1 SNHLY, CDR2 FYNNEI. With 4 bases removed from V and 8 bases from J, the gap between germline ends came to 11 bases. Material: peripheral blood. This rearrangement joins TRBV2 to TRBJ1-2; D might be TRBD1 (5 bases). The TCR comes from a human donor in a cohort sampled during active COVID-19. CDR3 sequence: CASSGGAKGYTF. CDR3 DNA sequence: TGTGCCAGCAGTGGGGGCGCAAAGGGCTACACCTTC.